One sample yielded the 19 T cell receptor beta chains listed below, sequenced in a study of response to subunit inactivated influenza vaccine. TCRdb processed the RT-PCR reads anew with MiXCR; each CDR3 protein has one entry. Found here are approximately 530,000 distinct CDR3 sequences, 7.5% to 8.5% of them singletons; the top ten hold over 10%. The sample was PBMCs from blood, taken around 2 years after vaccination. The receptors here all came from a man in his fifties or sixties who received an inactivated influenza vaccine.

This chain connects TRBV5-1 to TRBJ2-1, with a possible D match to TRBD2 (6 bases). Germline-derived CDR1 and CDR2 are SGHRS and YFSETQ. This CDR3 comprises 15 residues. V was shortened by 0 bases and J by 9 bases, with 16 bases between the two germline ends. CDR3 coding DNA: TGCGCCAGCAGCTTGGTCGTCCAGCGGGTCGCTGAGCAGTTCTTC. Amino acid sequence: CASSLVVQRVAEQFF.

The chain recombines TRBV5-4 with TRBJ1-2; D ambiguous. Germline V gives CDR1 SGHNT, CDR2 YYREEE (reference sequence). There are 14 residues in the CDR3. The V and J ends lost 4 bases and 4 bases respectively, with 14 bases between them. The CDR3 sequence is CASSIERVRYGYTF. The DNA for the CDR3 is TGTGCCAGCAGCATTGAGAGGGTTCGCTATGGCTACACCTTC.

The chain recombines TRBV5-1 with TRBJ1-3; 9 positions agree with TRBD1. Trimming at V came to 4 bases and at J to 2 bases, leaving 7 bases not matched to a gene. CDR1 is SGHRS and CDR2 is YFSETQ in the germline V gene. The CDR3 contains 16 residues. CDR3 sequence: CASSPRRQGAGNTIYF. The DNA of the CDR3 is TGCGCCAGCAGCCCGCGACGACAGGGGGCTGGAAACACCATATATTTT.

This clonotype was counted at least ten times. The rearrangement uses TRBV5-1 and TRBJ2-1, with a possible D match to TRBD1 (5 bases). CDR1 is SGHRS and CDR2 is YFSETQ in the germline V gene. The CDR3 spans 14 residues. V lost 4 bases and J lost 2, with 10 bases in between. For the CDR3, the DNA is TGCGCCAGCAGCGCAGGGCAGACCTACAATGAGCAGTTCTTC. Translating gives CASSAGQTYNEQFF.

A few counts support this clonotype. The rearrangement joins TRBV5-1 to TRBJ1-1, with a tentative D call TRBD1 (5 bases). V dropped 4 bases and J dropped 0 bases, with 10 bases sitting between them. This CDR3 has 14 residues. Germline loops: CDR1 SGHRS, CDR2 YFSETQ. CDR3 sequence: CASSGGLMNTEAFF. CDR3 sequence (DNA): TGCGCCAGCAGCGGGGGTCTCATGAACACTGAAGCTTTCTTT. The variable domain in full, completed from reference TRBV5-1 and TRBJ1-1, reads KAGVTQTPRYLIKTRGQQVTLSCSPISGHRSVSWYQQTPGQGLQFLFEYFSETQRNKGNFPGRFSGRQFSNSRSEMNVSTLELGDSALYLCASSGGLMNTEAFFGQGTRLTVV.

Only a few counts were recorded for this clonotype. The CDR3 here is CASRAQDSNNSPLHF. The CDR3 DNA reads as TGTGCCAGCAGAGCACAGGACAGCAATAATTCACCCCTCCACTTT. The rearrangement uses TRBV2 and TRBJ1-6; maybe TRBD1 (6 bases). The ends were cut back, 6 bases at V and 5 bases at J, with 14 bases in the middle. CDR1 is SNHLY, CDR2 FYNNEI, per germline. The CDR3 spans 15 residues. Looking up the rest from reference TRBV2 and TRBJ1-6 gives the full variable domain: EPEVTQTPSHQVTQMGQEVILRCVPISNHLYFYWYRQILGQKVEFLVSFYNNEISEKSEIFDDQFSVERPDGSNFTLKIRSTKLEDSAMYFCASRAQDSNNSPLHFGNGTRLTVT.

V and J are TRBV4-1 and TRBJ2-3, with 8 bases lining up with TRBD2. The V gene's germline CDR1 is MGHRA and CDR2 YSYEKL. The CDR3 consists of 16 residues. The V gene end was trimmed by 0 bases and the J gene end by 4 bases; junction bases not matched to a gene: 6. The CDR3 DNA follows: TGCGCCAGCAGCCAAGAGCCGGGGGGGGGTGCAGATACGCAGTATTTT. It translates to CASSQEPGGGADTQYF.

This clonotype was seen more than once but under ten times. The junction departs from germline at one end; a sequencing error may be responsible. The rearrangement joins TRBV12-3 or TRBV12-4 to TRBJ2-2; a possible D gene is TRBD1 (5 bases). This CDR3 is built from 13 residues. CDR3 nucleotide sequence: TGTGCCAGCAGTCCAGGGAACCCCGGGGAGCTGTTTTTT. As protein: CASSPGNPGELFF.

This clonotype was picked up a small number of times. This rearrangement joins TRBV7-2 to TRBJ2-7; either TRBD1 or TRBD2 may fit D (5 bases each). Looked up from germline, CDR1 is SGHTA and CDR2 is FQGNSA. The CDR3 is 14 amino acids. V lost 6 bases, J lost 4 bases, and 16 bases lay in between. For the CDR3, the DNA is TGTGCCAGCAGTTCGACCGGGACGGTTTACGAGCAGTACTTC. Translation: CASSSTGTVYEQYF. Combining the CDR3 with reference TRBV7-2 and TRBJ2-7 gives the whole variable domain GAGVSQSPSNKVTEKGKDVELRCDPISGHTALYWYRQSLGQGLEFLIYFQGNSAPDKSGLPSDRFSAERTGGSVSTLTIQRTQQEDSAVYLCASSSTGTVYEQYFGPGTRLTVT.

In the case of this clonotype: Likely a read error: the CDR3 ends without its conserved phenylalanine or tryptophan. As DNA, the CDR3 is TGCAGTGCTAGGAACCCGGGACAGGGGGCCACAGATACGCAGTATTCT. Its translation: CSARNPGQGATDTQYS. This chain uses TRBV20-1 with TRBJ2-3; 12 positions agree with TRBD1. The CDR3 is 16 amino acids. Trimming took 3 bases from V and 2 from J; bases not matched to a gene: 6. Germline values: CDR1 DFQATT, CDR2 SNEGSKA (reference sequence).

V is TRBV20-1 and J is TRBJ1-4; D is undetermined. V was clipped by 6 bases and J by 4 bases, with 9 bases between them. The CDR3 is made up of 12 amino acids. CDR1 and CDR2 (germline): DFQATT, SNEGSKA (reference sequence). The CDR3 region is CSALGSNEKLFF. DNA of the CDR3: TGCAGTGCCCTCGGCAGTAATGAAAAACTGTTTTTT.

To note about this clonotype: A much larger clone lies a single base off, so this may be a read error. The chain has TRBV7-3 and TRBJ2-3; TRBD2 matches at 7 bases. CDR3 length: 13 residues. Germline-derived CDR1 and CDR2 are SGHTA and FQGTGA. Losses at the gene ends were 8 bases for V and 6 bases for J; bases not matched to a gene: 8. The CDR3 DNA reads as TGTGCCAGCTGCCGCGGGAGCGACGATACGCAGTATTTT. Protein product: CASCRGSDDTQYF.

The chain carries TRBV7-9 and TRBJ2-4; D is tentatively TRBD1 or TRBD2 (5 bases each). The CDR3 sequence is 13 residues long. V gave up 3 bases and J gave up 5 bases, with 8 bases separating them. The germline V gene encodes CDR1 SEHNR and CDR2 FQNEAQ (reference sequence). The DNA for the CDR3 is TGTGCCAGCAGCTTGGGACCTCAAAACATTCAGTACTTC. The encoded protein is CASSLGPQNIQYF.

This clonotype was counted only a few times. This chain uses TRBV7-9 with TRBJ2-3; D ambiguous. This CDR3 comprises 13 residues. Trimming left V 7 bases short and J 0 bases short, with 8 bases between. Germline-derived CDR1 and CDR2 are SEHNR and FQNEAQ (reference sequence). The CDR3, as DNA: TGTGCCAGCATGGATCTGAGCACAGATACGCAGTATTTT. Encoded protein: CASMDLSTDTQYF.

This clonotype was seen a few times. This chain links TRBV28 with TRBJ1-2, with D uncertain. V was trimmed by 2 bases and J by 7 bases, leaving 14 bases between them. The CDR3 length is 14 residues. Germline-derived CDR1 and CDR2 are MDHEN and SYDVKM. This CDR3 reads CASSLGSGGGGYTF. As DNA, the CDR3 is TGTGCCAGCAGTTTAGGGTCAGGAGGCGGTGGCTACACCTTC.

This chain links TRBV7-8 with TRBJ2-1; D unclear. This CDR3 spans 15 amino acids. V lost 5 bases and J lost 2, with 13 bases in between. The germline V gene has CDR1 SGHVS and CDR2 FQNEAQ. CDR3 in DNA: TGTGCCAGCAGCACCCTCGACACAACCTACAATGAGCAGTTCTTC. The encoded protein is CASSTLDTTYNEQFF.

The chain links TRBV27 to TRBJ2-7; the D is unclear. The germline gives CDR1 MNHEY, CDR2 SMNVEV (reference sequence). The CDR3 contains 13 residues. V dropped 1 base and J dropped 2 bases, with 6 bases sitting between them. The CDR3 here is CASSLYGPYEQYF. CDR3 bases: TGTGCCAGCAGTTTATACGGGCCCTACGAGCAGTACTTC.

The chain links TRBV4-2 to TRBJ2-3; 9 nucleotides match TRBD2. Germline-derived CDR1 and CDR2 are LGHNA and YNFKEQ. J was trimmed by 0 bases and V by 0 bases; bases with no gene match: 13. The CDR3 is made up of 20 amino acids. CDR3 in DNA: TGTGCCAGCAGCCAAGAGGGGCCGCGGGGACTAGCCTATAGCACAGATACGCAGTATTTT. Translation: CASSQEGPRGLAYSTDTQYF.

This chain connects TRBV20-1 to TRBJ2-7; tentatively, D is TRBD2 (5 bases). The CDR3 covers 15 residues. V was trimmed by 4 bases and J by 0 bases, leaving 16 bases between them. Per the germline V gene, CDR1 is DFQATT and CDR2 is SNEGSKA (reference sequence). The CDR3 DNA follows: TGCAGTGCTATCGACTACCAGACAAGCTCCTACGAGCAGTACTTC. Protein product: CSAIDYQTSSYEQYF.